The rows below give T cell receptor beta chains drawn from one sample of a study of early T cells in non-severe SARS-CoV-2 infection. TCRdb recomputed calls from the 5' RACE reads with MiXCR, one row per CDR3 protein. The data hold roughly 110,000 distinct CDR3 sequences, with over 8.5% observed a single time. The sequenced sample consisted of whole blood. These receptors came from an adult who was a healthcare worker with PCR-confirmed SARS-CoV-2 infection or an uninfected control (not recorded which). Each CDR3 is given with its conserved first and last residue. The D gene is left open where the match is weak.

CATRSVVINDNEQFF,-,TRBV10-3
CASSAWNEQFF,-,TRBV2
CASSDPPVSDGSVDYTF,-,TRBV6-5
CASSLDQSNEQFF,-,TRBV5-5
CASSLETVVDF,-,TRBV7-9
CASSLTERSNQPQHF,-,TRBV5-6
CASSLARGAYEQYF,-,TRBV12-3/TRBV12-4
CATSNVYWDREGQPQHF,TRBD1,TRBV15
CASSVAQGAGEQFF,-,TRBV21-1
CASSQEFRTVYGYTF,-,TRBV4-1
CASSRTTRGAKNIQYF,-,TRBV4-1
CASSQAAGAYEQFF,TRBD2,TRBV4-2
CASSPPAVYEQYF,-,TRBV18
CATSDPDSPYEQYF,-,TRBV24-1
CASSRPTYGYTF,-,TRBV12-3/TRBV12-4
CASSRGLAGDHGRAGELFF,TRBD2,TRBV5-4
CASSWVVHEHTQYF,-,TRBV19
CASSLDRVGSTEAFF,-,TRBV5-1